The 15 T cell receptor beta chains below all came from one sample that was sequenced in a study of cytomegalovirus exposure and HLA in healthy donors. The PCR ran on 60 Vbeta and 13 Jbeta primers. Only in-frame clones appear in the TCRdb table, and some are missing; sequencing was by immunoSEQ multiplex PCR. The sample consists of about 140,000 clones, around four fifths of them appearing once. The source material was PBMCs. Receptor source: a male donor in good health and CMV-seropositive.

The V gene is TRBV30, the J gene TRBJ1-5; 8 bases line up with TRBD1. CDR3 size: 14 residues. In germline, CDR1 is GTSNPN, CDR2 SVGIG (reference sequence). V was pared by 3 bases and J by 7 bases, with 8 bases of the junction left unmatched. The CDR3 loop reads CAWSRGTGRQPQHF. The CDR3 DNA reads as TGTGCCTGGAGCCGCGGGACAGGAAGACAGCCCCAGCATTTT.

The V and J genes are TRBV9 and TRBJ1-1, with D perhaps TRBD1 (6 bases). This CDR3 contains 14 residues. V was trimmed by 5 bases and J by 1 base, leaving 12 bases between them. CDR1 SGDLS and CDR2 YYNGEE come from the germline V gene. CDR3: CASRGHTENTEAFF. The DNA for the CDR3 is TGTGCCAGCAGGGGACACACGGAGAACACTGAAGCTTTCTTT.

This chain's CDR3 is CASSLSSMIEQFF. For the CDR3, the DNA is TGTGCCAGCAGTTTATCTTCTATGATTGAGCAGTTCTTC. This sequence joins TRBV27 and TRBJ2-1; no definite D call. This CDR3 region has 13 residues. Trimming took 0 bases from V and 9 from J, leaving 9 bases between them. Germline V CDR1 and CDR2: MNHEY, SMNVEV (reference sequence).

The V gene is TRBV7-9, the J gene TRBJ2-3, with 9 bases fitting TRBD1. Trimming took 4 bases from V and 0 from J; bases not matched to a gene: 2. This CDR3 is 15 amino acids long. Looked up from germline, CDR1 is SEHNR and CDR2 is FQNEAQ (reference sequence). The CDR3 nucleotides read TGTGCCAGCAGCTCGGGACAGGGTAGCACAGATACGCAGTATTTT. Its translation: CASSSGQGSTDTQYF.

The V and J genes are TRBV7-8 and TRBJ1-1; no firm D call. The ends were cut back, 2 bases at V and 1 base at J, with 14 bases in the middle. The germline V gene has CDR1 SGHVS and CDR2 FQNEAQ. The CDR3 has 16 residues. CDR3 protein: CASSLLEGIGNTEAFF. The CDR3 coding sequence is TGTGCCAGCAGCTTACTAGAGGGAATAGGGAACACTGAAGCTTTCTTT.

This clone showed up just a few times. CDR3 in DNA: TGTGCCAGCAGCCAAGTAGCGGGTTCAGAGACCCAGTACTTC. It specifies CASSQVAGSETQYF. This chain joins TRBV14 and TRBJ2-5; 7 nucleotides line up with TRBD2. Germline assignment: CDR1 SGHDN and CDR2 FVKESK. The CDR3 length is 14 residues. V dropped 1 base and J dropped 4; count of bases not matched to a gene: 3.

The chain employs TRBV9 and TRBJ2-2; TRBD2 agrees at 10 bases. The trim removed 4 bases at V and 3 bases at J, leaving 3 bases unmatched. Germline CDR1 is SGDLS and CDR2 is YYNGEE. CDR3 length equals 15 residues. The CDR3 DNA is TGTGCCAGCAGCCTCGGACTAGCGGACACCGGGGAGCTGTTTTTT. Translated, it gives CASSLGLADTGELFF.

This clone was seen a few times. This chain connects TRBV19 to TRBJ1-1, with 8 nucleotides matching TRBD1. V dropped 6 bases and J dropped 3; count of bases not matched to a gene: 3. Germline loops: CDR1 LNHDA, CDR2 SQIVND (reference sequence). The CDR3 contains 13 residues. CDR3 residues: CASSTQGDTEAFF. DNA for the CDR3: TGTGCCAGTAGCACACAGGGGGACACTGAAGCTTTCTTT.

The V and J genes are TRBV18 and TRBJ2-7; TRBD1 aligns across 9 bases. The germline V gene encodes CDR1 KGHSH and CDR2 LQKENI. The V segment lost 2 bases and the J segment 3 bases; nucleotides outside the gene matches: 2. This CDR3 is 14 amino acids long. The CDR3 loop reads CASSPVTGGYEQYF. CDR3 coding DNA: TGTGCCAGCTCACCAGTGACAGGGGGCTACGAGCAGTACTTC. Complete variable domain (other parts from reference TRBV18 and TRBJ2-7): NAGVMQNPRHLVRRRGQEARLRCSPMKGHSHVYWYRQLPEEGLKFMVYLQKENIIDESGMPKERFSAEFPKEGPSILRIQQVVRGDSAAYFCASSPVTGGYEQYFGPGTRLTVT.

J is TRBJ2-5 and V is TRBV6-5; 10 bases line up with TRBD2. The germline V gene has CDR1 MNHEY and CDR2 SVGAGI. The CDR3 totals 15 residues. The V and J ends lost 2 bases and 5 bases, in that order; junction bases with no gene match: 5. CDR3 in DNA: TGTGCCAGCAGTTACGCGAGCGGGGGGGCCGAGACCCAGTACTTC. Protein: CASSYASGGAETQYF.

This chain uses TRBV15 with TRBJ2-3, with D perhaps matching TRBD2 (5 bases). Germline-derived CDR1 and CDR2 are LNHNV and YYDKDF (reference sequence). CDR3 length: 13 amino acids. V was shortened by 9 bases and J by 1 base, with 11 bases between the two germline ends. CDR3 nucleotides: TGTGCCACACTAGGGTCGGGCACAGATACGCAGTATTTT. Its translation is CATLGSGTDTQYF.

This rearrangement joins TRBV28 to TRBJ2-1; D possibly corresponds to TRBD1 (5 bases). Trimming took off 5 bases at V and 8 bases at J, with 16 bases between the two ends. The CDR3 covers 14 residues. Germline V gene sequence: CDR1 MDHEN, CDR2 SYDVKM. This chain's CDR3 is CASSPHHRSDEQFF. In DNA, the CDR3 is TGTGCCAGCAGTCCCCACCACAGGAGCGATGAGCAGTTCTTC. The whole variable domain, filled in from reference TRBV28 and TRBJ2-1, reads DVKVTQSSRYLVKRTGEKVFLECVQDMDHENMFWYRQDPGLGLRLIYFSYDVKMKEKGDIPEGYSVSREKKERFSLILESASTNQTSMYLCASSPHHRSDEQFFGPGTRLTVL.

The rearrangement links TRBV6-5 to TRBJ2-1, with D possibly matching TRBD2 (5 bases). The CDR3 consists of 14 residues. With 6 bases removed from V and 3 bases from J, the gap between germline ends came to 12 bases. Per the germline V gene, CDR1 is MNHEY and CDR2 is SVGAGI. The CDR3 reads CASSRASIYNEQFF. CDR3 DNA sequence: TGTGCCAGCAGCCGGGCTAGCATCTACAATGAGCAGTTCTTC.

V usage is TRBV10-3 and J usage is TRBJ2-1, with TRBD2 matching 7 bases. The CDR3 is 14 amino acids. Trimming at V came to 6 bases and at J to 5 bases, leaving 7 bases not matched to a gene. Germline V CDR1 and CDR2: ENHRY, SYGVKD. This CDR3 reads CAIRTGTIHNEQFF. DNA for the CDR3: TGTGCCATCAGGACCGGGACTATTCACAATGAGCAGTTCTTC.

V and J are TRBV7-9 and TRBJ2-1; 8 positions match TRBD2. V trimming: 4 bases; J trimming: 3 bases; junction bases outside the gene matches: 14. The V gene's germline CDR1 is SEHNR and CDR2 FQNEAQ (reference sequence). CDR3 size: 18 residues. Here the CDR3 reads CASSSNPGGSGNYNEQFF. The CDR3 DNA sequence: TGTGCCAGCAGCTCAAACCCCGGGGGTAGCGGGAACTACAATGAGCAGTTCTTC.